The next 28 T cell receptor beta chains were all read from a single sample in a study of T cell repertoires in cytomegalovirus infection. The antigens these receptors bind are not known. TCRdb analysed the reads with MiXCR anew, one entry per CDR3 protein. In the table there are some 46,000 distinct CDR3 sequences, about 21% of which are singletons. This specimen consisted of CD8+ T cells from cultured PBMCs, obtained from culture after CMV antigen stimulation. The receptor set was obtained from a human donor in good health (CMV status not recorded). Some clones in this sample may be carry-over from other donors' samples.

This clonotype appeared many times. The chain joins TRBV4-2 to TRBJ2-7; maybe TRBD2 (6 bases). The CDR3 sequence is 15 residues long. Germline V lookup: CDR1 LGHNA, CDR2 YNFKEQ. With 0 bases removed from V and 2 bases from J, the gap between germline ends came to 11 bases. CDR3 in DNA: TGTGCCAGCAGCCAAGAGTGGGGGGTGGCCTACGAGCAGTACTTC. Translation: CASSQEWGVAYEQYF.

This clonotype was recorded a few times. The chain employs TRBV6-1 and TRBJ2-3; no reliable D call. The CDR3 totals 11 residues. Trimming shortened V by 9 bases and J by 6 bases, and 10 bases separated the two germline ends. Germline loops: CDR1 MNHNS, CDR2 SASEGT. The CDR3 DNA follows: TGTGCCAGTAAACTACGTGATACGCAGTATTTT. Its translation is CASKLRDTQYF.

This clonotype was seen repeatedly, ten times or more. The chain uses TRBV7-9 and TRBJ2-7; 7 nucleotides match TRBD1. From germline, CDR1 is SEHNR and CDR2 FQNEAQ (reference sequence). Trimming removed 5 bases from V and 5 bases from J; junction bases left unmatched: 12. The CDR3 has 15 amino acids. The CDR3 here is CASSPPAGGGHEQYF. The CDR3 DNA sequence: TGTGCCAGCAGCCCCCCCGCAGGGGGTGGCCACGAGCAGTACTTC.

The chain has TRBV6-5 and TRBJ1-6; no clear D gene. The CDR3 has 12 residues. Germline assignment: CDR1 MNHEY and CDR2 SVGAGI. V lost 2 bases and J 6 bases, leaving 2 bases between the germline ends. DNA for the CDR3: TGTGCCAGCAGTTACGCTAATTCACCCCTCCACTTT. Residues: CASSYANSPLHF.

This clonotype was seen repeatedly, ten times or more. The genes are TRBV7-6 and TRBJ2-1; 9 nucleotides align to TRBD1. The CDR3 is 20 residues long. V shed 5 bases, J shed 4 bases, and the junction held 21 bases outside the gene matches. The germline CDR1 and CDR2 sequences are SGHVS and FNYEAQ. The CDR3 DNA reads TGTGCCAGCAGCCCCGGGACAGGGAATTTCGAGGGGGGAGATTACAATGAGCAGTTCTTC. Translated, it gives CASSPGTGNFEGGDYNEQFF.

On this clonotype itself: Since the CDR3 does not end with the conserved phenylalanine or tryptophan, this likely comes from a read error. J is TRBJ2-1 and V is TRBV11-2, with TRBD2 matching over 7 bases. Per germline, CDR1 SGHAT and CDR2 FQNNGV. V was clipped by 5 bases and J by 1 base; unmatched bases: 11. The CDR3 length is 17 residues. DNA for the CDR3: TGTGCCAGCAGCCCCCCTAGCGGTTCTTCTTCCTACAATGAGCAGTTCATC. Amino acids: CASSPPSGSSSYNEQFI.

Here the CDR3 reads CASMPSGSYEQYF. CDR3 nucleotide sequence: TGTGCCAGCATGCCTAGCGGCTCCTACGAGCAGTACTTC. The rearrangement joins TRBV27 to TRBJ2-7, with 7 bases lining up with TRBD2. The CDR3 covers 13 residues. Germline V gives CDR1 MNHEY, CDR2 SMNVEV (reference sequence). With V trimmed by 7 bases and J by 0 bases, 3 bases remained unmatched.

The CDR3 loop reads CSAHQGDATNEKLFF. In DNA, the CDR3 is TGCAGTGCGCATCAGGGGGACGCGACTAATGAAAAACTGTTTTTT. The chain is built from TRBV20-1 and TRBJ1-4, with 7 bases lining up with TRBD1. The V gene end was trimmed by 6 bases and the J gene end by 2 bases; junction bases not matched to a gene: 9. The CDR3 runs to 15 residues. Germline lookup yields CDR1 DFQATT and CDR2 SNEGSKA (reference sequence).

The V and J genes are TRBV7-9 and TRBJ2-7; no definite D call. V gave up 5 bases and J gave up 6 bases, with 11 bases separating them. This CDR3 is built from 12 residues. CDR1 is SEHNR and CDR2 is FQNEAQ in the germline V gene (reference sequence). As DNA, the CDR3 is TGTGCCAGCAGCAGGCGACACGCCGAGCAGTACTTC. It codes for CASSRRHAEQYF.

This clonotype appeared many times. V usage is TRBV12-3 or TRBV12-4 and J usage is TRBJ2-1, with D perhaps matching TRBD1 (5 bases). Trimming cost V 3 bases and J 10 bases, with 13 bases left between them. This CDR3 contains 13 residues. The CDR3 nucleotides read TGTGCCAGCAGTTTGGCAGGGAAAGTCGAGCAGTTCTTC. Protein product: CASSLAGKVEQFF.

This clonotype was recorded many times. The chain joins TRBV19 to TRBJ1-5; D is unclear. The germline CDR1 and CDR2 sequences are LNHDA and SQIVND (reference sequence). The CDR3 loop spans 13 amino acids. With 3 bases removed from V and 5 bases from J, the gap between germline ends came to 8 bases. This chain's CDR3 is CASSIDFDQPQHF. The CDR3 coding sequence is TGTGCCAGTAGTATCGACTTTGATCAGCCCCAGCATTTT.

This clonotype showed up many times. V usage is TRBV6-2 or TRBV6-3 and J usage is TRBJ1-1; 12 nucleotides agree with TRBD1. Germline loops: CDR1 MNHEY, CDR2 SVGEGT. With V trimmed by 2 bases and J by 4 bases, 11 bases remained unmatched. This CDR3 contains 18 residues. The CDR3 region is CASSYVLGQGAGGTEAFF. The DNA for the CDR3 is TGTGCCAGCAGTTACGTACTGGGACAGGGGGCCGGGGGCACTGAAGCTTTCTTT.

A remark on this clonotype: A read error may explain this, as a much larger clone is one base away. The CDR3, as DNA: TGTGCCAGCAGCATCCTCCCAGGGCCCCTCCAAGAGGCCCAGTACTTC. The encoded protein is CASSILPGPLQEAQYF. This chain connects TRBV7-2 to TRBJ2-5; D may be TRBD1 (5 bases). The CDR3 covers 16 residues. Germline V gene lookup returns CDR1 SGHTA and CDR2 FQGNSA.

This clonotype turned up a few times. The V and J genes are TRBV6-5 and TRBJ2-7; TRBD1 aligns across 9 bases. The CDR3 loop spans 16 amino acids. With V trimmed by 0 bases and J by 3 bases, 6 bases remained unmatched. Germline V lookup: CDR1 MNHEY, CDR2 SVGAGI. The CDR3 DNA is TGTGCCAGCAGTTACTCGCGGGACAGGGTGGTCTACGAGCAGTACTTC. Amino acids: CASSYSRDRVVYEQYF.

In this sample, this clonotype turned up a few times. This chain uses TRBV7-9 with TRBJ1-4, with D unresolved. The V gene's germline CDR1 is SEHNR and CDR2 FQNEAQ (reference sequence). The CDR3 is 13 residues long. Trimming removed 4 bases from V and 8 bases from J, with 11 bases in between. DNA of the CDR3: TGTGCCAGCAGCTCGGGTCCCGGGGAAAAACTGTTTTTT. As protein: CASSSGPGEKLFF.

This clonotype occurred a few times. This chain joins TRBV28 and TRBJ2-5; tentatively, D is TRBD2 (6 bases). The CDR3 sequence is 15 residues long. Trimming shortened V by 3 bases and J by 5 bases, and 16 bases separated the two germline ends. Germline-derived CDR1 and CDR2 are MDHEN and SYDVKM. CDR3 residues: CASSFLGTVTETQYF. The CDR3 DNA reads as TGTGCCAGCAGTTTCCTCGGGACTGTCACTGAGACCCAGTACTTC.

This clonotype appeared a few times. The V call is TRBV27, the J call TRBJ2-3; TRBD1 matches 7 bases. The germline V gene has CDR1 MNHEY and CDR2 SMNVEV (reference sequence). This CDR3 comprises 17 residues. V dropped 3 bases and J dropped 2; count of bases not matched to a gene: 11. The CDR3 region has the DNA TGTGCCAGCAGTTTTATAGGGGGACAGTGGACCACAGATACGCAGTATTTT. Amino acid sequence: CASSFIGGQWTTDTQYF.

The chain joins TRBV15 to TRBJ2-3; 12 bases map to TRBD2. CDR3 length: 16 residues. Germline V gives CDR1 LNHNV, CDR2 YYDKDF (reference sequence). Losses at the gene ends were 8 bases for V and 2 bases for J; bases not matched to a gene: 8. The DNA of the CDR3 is TGTGCCACCCAAGACGGACTAGCGGGGAACACAGATACGCAGTATTTT. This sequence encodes CATQDGLAGNTDTQYF.

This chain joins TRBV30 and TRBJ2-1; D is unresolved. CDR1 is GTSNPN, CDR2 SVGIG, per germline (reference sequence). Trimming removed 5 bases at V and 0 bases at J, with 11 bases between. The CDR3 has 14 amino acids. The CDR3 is CAWQTEASYNEQFF. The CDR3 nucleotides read TGTGCCTGGCAGACTGAGGCCTCCTACAATGAGCAGTTCTTC.

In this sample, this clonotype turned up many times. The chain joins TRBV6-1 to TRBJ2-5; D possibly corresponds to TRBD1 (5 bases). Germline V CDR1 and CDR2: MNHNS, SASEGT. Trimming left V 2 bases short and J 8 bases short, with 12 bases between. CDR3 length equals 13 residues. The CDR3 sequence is CASSEKSWGTQYF. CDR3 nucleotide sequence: TGTGCCAGCAGTGAAAAAAGTTGGGGCACCCAGTACTTC.

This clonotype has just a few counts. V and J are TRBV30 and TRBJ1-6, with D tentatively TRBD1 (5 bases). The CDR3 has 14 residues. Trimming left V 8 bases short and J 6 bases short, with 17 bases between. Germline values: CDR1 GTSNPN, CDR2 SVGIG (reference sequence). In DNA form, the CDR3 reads TGTGCCCGTTCGTCGGGGCTTAGTAATTCACCCCTCCACTTT. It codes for CARSSGLSNSPLHF.

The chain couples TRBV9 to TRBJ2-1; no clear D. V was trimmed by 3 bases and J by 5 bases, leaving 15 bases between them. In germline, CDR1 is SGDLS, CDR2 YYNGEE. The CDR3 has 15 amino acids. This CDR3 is CASSAPGNSDNEQFF. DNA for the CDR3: TGTGCCAGCAGCGCACCAGGTAATTCGGACAATGAGCAGTTCTTC.

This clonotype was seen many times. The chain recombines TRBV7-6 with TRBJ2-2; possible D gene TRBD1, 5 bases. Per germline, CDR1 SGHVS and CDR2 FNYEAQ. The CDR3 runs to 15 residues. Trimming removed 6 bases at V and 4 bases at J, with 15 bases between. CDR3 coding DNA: TGTGCCAGCAGTCTTAGATCGCAGGGCACCGGGGAGCTGTTTTTT. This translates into CASSLRSQGTGELFF.

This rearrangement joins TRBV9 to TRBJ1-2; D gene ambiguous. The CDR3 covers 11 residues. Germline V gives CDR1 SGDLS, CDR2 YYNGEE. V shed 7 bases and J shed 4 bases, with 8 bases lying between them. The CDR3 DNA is TGTGCCAGCCATTCGGCCTATGGCTACACCTTC. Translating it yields CASHSAYGYTF.

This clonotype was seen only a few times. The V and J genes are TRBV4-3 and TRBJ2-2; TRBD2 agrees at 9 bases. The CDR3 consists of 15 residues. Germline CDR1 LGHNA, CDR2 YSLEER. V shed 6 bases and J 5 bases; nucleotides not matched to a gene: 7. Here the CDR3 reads CASRLREGSTGELFF. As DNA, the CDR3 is TGCGCCAGCAGACTGCGGGAGGGCAGTACCGGGGAGCTGTTTTTT.

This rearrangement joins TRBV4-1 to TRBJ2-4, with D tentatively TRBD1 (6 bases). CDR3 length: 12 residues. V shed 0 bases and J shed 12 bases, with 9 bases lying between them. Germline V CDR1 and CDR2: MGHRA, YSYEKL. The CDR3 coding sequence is TGCGCCAGCAGCCAAGATCAGGGGAATCAGTACTTC. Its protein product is CASSQDQGNQYF.

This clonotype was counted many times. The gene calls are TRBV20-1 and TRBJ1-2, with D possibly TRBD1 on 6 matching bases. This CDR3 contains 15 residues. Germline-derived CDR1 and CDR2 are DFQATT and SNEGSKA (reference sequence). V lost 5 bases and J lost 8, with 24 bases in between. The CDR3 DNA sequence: TGCAGTGCTCCCCTTGACCGGGACACCTCACGGGGCTACACCTTC. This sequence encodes CSAPLDRDTSRGYTF.

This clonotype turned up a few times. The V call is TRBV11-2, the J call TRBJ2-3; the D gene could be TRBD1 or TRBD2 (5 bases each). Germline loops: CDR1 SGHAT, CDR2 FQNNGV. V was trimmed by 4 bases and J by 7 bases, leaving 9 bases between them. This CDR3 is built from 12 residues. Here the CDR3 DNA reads TGTGCCAGCAGCTCCAGGGAGTATACGCAGTATTTT. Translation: CASSSREYTQYF.